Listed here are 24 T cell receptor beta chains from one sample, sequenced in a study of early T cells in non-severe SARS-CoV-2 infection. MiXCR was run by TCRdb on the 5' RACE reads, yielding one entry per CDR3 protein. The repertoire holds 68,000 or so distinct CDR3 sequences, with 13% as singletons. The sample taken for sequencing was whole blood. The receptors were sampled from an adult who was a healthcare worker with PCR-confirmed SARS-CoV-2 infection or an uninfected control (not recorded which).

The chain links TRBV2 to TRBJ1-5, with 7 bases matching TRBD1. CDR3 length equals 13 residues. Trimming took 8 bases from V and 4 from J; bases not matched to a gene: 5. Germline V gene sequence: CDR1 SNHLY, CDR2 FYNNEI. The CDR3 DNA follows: TGTGCCAGCGACAACAGGGGAAATCAGCCCCAGCATTTT. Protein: CASDNRGNQPQHF.

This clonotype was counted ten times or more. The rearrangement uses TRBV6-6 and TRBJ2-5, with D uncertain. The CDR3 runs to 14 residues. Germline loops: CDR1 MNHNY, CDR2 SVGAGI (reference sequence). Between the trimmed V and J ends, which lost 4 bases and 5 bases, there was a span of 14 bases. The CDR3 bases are TGTGCCAGCAGTTTCCCTGACACCGAGGAGACCCAGTACTTC. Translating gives CASSFPDTEETQYF.

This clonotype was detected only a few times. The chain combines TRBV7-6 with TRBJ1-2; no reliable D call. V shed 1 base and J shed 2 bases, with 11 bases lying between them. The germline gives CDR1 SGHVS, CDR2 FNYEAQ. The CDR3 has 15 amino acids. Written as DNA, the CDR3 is TGTGCCAGCAGCTTAGAAAAGAAGGAGAACTATGGCTACACCTTC. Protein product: CASSLEKKENYGYTF.

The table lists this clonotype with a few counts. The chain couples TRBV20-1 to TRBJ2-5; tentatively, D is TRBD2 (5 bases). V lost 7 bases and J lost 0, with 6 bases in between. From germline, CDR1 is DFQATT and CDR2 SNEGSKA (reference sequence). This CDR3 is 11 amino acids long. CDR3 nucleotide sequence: TGCAGTGGGGAGAACCAAGAGACCCAGTACTTC. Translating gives CSGENQETQYF.

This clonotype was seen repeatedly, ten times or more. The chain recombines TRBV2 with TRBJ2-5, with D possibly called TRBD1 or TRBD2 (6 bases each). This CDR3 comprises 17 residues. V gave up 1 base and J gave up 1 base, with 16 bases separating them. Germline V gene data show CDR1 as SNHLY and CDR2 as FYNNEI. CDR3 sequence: CASSEEGGRRGQETQYF. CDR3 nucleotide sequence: TGTGCCAGCAGTGAAGAGGGGGGACGCCGGGGCCAAGAGACCCAGTACTTC.

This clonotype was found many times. The CDR3 spells CASSPTGARTEQFF. CDR3 DNA sequence: TGCGCCAGCAGCCCGACTGGTGCCCGGACGGAGCAGTTCTTC. This sequence joins TRBV5-1 and TRBJ2-1; D uncertain. V dropped 4 bases and J dropped 10 bases, with 18 bases sitting between them. This CDR3 spans 14 amino acids. In germline, CDR1 is SGHRS, CDR2 YFSETQ.

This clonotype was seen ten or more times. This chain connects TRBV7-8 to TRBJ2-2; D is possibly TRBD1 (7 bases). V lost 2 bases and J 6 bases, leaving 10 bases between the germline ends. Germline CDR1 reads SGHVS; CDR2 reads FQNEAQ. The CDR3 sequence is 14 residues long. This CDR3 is CASSLLRGAGELFF. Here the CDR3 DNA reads TGTGCCAGCAGCTTACTCAGGGGGGCCGGGGAGCTGTTTTTT.

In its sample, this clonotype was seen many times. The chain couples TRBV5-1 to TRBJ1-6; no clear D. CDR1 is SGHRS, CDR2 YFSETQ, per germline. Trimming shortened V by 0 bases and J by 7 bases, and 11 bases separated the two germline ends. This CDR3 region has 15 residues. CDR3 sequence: CASSLEGSGNSPLHF. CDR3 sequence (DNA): TGCGCCAGCAGCTTGGAAGGGTCGGGGAATTCACCCCTCCACTTT. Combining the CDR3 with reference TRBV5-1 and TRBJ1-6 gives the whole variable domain KAGVTQTPRYLIKTRGQQVTLSCSPISGHRSVSWYQQTPGQGLQFLFEYFSETQRNKGNFPGRFSGRQFSNSRSEMNVSTLELGDSALYLCASSLEGSGNSPLHFGNGTRLTVT.

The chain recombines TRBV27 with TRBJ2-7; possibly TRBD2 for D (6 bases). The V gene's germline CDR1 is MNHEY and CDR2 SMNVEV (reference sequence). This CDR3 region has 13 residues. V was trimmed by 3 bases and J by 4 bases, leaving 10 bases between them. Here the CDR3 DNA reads TGTGCCAGCAGTTTCGGGAGAACTTACGAGCAGTACTTC. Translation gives CASSFGRTYEQYF.

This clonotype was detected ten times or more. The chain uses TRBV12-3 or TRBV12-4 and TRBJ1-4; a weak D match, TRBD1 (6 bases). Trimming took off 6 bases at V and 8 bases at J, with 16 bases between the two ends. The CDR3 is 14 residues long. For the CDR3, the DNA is TGTGCCAGCAGCCCCCAGGGACAATGGGAAAAACTGTTTTTT. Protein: CASSPQGQWEKLFF.

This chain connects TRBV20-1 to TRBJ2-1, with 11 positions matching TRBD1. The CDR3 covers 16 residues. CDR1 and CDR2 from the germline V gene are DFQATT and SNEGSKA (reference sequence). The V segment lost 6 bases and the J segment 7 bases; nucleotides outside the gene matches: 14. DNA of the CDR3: TGCAGTGCCGACAATACCGGGACAGGGGGTAGAAATGAGCAGTTCTTC. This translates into CSADNTGTGGRNEQFF.

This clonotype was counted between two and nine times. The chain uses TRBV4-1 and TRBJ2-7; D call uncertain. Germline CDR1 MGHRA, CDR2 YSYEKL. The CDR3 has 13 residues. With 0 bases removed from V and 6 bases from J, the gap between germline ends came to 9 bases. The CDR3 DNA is TGCGCCAGCAGCCAAGATCCAATCTCCGAGCAGTACTTC. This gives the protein CASSQDPISEQYF.

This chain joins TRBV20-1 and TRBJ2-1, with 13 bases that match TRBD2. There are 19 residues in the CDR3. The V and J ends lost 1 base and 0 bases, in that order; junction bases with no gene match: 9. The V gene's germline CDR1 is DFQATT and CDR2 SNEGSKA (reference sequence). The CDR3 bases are TGCAGTGCTAGAGTTCCCGGGACTAGCGGGAATCCCTCCTACAATGAGCAGTTCTTC. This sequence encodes CSARVPGTSGNPSYNEQFF.

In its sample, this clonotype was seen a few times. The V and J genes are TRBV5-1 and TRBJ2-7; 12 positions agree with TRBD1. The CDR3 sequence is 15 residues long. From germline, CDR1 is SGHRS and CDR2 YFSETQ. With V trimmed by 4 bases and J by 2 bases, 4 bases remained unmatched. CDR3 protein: CASSDGTGGPYEQYF. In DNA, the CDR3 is TGCGCCAGCAGCGATGGGACAGGGGGCCCCTACGAGCAGTACTTC.

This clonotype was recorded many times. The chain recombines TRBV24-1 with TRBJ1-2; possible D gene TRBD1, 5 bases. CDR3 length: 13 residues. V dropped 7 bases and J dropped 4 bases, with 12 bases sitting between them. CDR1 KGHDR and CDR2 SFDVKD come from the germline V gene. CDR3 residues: CATRGQGGYGYTF. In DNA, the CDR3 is TGTGCCACCAGAGGTCAGGGAGGCTATGGCTACACCTTC.

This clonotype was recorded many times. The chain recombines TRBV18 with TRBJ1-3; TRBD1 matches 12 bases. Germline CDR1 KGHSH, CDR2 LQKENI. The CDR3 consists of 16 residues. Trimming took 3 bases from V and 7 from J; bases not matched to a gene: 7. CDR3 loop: CASSPQTGTGGNTIYF. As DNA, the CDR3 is TGTGCCAGCTCACCCCAGACCGGGACAGGGGGCAACACCATATATTTT.

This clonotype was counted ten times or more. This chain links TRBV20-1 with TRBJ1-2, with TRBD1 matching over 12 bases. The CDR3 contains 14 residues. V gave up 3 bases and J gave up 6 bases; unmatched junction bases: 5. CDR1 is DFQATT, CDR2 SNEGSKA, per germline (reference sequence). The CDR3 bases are TGCAGTGCTAGTAGGGACAGGGGGCCAGATGGCTACACCTTC. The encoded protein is CSASRDRGPDGYTF.

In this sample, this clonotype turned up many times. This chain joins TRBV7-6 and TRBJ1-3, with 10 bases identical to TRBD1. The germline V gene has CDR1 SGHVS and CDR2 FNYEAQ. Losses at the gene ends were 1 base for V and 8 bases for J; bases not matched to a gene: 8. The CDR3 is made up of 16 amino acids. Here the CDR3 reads CASSLDERQGAYTIYF. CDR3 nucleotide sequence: TGTGCCAGCAGCTTAGATGAGAGACAGGGGGCCTACACCATATATTTT.

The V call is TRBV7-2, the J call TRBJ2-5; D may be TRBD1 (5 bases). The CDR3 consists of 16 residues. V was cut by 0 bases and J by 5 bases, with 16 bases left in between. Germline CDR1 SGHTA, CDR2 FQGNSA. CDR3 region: CASSLARMQGGETQYF. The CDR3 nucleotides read TGTGCCAGCAGCTTAGCGAGGATGCAGGGTGGGGAGACCCAGTACTTC.

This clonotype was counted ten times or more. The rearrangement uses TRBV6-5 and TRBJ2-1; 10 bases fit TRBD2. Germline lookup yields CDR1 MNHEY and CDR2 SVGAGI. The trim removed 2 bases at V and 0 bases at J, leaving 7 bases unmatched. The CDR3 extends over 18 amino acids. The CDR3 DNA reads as TGTGCCAGCAGTTACCGCCTAGCGGGGGTCTTCTCCTACAATGAGCAGTTCTTC. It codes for CASSYRLAGVFSYNEQFF.

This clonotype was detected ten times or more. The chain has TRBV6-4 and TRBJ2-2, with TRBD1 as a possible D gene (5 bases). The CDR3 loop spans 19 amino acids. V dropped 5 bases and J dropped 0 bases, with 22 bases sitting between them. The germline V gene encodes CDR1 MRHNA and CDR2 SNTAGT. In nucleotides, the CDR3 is TGTGCCAGCAGTCGAAAACCTTTTAAAGACAGACCGAACACCGGGGAGCTGTTTTTT. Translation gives CASSRKPFKDRPNTGELFF.

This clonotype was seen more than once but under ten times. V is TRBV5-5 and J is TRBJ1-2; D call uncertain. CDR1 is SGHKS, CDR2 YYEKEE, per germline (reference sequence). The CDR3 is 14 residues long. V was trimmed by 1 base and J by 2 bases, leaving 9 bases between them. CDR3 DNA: TGTGCCAGCAGCTTGACCGACGGAAACTATGGCTACACCTTC. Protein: CASSLTDGNYGYTF.

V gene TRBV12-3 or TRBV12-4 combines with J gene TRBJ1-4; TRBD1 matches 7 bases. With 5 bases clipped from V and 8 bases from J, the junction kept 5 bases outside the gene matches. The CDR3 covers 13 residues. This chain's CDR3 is CASSRTGNEKLFF. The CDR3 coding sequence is TGTGCCAGCAGTCGGACAGGAAACGAAAAACTGTTTTTT.

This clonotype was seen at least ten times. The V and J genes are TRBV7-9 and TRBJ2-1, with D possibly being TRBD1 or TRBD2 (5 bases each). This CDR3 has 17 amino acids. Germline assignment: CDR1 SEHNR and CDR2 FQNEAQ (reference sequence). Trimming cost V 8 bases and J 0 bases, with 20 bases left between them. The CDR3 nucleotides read TGTGCCAGCCGCAATCCCCGGGACGAGAGCTCCTACAATGAGCAGTTCTTC. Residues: CASRNPRDESSYNEQFF. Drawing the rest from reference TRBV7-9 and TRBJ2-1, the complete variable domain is DTGVSQNPRHKITKRGQNVTFRCDPISEHNRLYWYRQTLGQGPEFLTYFQNEAQLEKSRLLSDRFSAERPKGSFSTLEIQRTEQGDSAMYLCASRNPRDESSYNEQFFGPGTRLTVL.